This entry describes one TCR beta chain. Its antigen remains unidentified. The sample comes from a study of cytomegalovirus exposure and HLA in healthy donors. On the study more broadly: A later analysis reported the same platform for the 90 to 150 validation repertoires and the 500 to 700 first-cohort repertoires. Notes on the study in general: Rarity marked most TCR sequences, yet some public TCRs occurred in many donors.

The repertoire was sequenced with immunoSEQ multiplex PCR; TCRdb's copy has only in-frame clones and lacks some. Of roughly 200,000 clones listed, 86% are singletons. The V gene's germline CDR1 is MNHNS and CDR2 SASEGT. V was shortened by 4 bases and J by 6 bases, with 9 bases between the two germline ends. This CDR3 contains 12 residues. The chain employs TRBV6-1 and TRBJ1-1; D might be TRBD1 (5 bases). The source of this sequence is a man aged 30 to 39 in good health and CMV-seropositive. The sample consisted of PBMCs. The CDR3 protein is CASSVQTAEAFF. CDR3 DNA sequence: TGTGCCAGCAGTGTCCAGACAGCTGAAGCTTTCTTT.